This TCR beta chain derives from a study of post-analysis software for immune sequencing data. Study overall: The patients showed relapsing-remitting, secondary progressive and progressive-relapsing multiple sclerosis courses.

Concerning this clonotype: Its specificity is not known. The germline gene is not matched at one end of the junction; a read error may be the cause.

Unique molecular identifiers were present in the TCR beta cDNA libraries. The authors obtained roughly 500,000 cDNA molecules from about 0.94 to 9.7 million T cells. TCRdb independently ran MiXCR on the PCR reads; one entry per CDR3 protein. Here the sample spans around 500,000 distinct CDR3 sequences, roughly 34% being singletons. Study-level results: The study found significantly lower normalized Chao1 diversity in multiple sclerosis patients than in controls.

The TCR comes from a girl aged 2 to 17 with multiple sclerosis. Material for sequencing was blood.

CDR3 sequence (DNA): TGCGCCAGCAGCCAGCTCCAGACAGGTCAAATGAACGCTGAAGCTTTCTTT. Residues: CASSQLQTGQMNAEAFF. The rearrangement links TRBV4-1 to TRBJ1-1, with D maybe TRBD1 (6 bases). This CDR3 spans 17 amino acids. CDR1 is MGHRA, CDR2 YSYEKL, per germline.